The clone carrying this T cell receptor (beta chain) was detected only a few times. Within a library made for alpha chains, this beta chain is off target, and its count is uninformative. These data belong to a study of spatial heterogeneity in lung cancer. This sample's time point: sample taken at primary tumor resection. From tumor, nontumor lung or frozen PBMC, whole RNA was taken unsorted for sequencing. The donors were 65 to 85 patients with non-small cell lung cancer that was early-stage and untreated. TCRdb re-derived calls from the 5' RACE reads in MiXCR, one entry per CDR3 protein. The sample comprises roughly 6,900 distinct CDR3 sequences, over 5% of which are singletons, and approximately 8.8% rests with the top ten. The V end was cut by 0 bases, the J end by 2 bases, with 13 bases between. The germline V gene encodes CDR1 LGHNA and CDR2 YNFKEQ. The CDR3 covers 16 residues.

This clonotype originated in a female donor with early-stage non-small cell lung cancer. The rearrangement joins TRBV4-2 to TRBJ2-5; a possible D gene is TRBD2 (6 bases). The sequences come from normal lung tissue next to the tumor, collected at surgery. Here the CDR3 reads CASSQDLRGGQETQYF. The CDR3 DNA reads as TGTGCCAGCAGCCAAGATTTGCGGGGCGGACAAGAGACCCAGTACTTC.